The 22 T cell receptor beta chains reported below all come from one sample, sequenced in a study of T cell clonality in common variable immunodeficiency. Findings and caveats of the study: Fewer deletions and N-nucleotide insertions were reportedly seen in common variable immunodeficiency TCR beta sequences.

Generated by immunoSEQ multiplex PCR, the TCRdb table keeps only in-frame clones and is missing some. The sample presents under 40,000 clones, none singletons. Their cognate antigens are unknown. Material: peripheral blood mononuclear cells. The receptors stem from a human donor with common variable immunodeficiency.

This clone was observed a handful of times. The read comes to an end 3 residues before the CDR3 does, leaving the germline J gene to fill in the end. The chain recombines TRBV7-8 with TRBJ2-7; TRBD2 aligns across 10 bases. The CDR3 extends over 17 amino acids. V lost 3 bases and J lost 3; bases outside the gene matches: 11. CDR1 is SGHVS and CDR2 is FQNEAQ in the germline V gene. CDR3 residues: CASSFGLAGAKSYEQYF. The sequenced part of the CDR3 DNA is TGTGCCAGCAGCTTCGGGCTAGCGGGGGCGAAAAGCTACGAG. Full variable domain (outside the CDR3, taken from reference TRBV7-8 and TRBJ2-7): GAGVSQSPRYKVAKRGQDVALRCDPISGHVSLFWYQQALGQGPEFLTYFQNEAQLDKSGLPSDRFFAERPEGSVSTLKIQRTQQEDSAVYLCASSFGLAGAKSYEQYFGPGTRLTVT.

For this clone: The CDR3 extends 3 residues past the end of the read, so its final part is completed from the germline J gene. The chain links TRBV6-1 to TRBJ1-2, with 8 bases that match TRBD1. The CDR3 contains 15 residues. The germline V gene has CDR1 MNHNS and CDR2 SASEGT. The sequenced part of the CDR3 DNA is TGTGCCAGCAGTGCTGCAGGGGGCAAACATCAGGGC. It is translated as CASSAAGGKHQG. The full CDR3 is CASSAAGGKHQGYTF.

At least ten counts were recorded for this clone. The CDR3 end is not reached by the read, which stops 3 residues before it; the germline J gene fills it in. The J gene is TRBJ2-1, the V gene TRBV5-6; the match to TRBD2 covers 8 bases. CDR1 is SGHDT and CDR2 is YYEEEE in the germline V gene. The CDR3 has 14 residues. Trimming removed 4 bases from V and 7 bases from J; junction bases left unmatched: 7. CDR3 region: CASSGTGLGNEQFF. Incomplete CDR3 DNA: TGTGCCAGCAGCGGCACGGGACTAGGTAATGAG. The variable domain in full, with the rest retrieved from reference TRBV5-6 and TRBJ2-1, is DAGVTQSPTHLIKTRGQQVTLRCSPKSGHDTVSWYQQALGQGPQFIFQYYEEEERQRGNFPDRFSGHQFPNYSSELNVNALLLGDSALYLCASSGTGLGNEQFFGPGTRLTVL.

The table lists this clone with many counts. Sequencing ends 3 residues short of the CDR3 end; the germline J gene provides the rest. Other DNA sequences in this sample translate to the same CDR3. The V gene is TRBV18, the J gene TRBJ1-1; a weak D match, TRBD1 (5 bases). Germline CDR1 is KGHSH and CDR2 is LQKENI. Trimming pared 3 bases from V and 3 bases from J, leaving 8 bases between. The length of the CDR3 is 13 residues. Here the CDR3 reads CASSPRGDTEAFF. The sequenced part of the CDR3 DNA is TGTGCCAGCTCACCTCGGGGGGACACTGAA.

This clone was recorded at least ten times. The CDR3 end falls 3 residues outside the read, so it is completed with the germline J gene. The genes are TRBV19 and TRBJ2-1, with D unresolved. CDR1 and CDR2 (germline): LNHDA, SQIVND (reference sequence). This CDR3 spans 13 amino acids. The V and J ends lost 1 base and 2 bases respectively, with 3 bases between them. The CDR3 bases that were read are TGTGCCAGTAGTATAGTCACCTACAATGAG. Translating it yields CASSIVTYNE. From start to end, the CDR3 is CASSIVTYNEQFF.

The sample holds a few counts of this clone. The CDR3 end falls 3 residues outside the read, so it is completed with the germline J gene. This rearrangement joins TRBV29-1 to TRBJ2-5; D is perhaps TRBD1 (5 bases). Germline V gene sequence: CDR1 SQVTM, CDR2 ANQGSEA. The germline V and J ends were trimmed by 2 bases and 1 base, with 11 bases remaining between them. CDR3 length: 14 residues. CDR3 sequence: CSVEQGDLQETQYF. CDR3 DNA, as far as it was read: TGCAGCGTTGAACAGGGCGACCTCCAAGAGACC.

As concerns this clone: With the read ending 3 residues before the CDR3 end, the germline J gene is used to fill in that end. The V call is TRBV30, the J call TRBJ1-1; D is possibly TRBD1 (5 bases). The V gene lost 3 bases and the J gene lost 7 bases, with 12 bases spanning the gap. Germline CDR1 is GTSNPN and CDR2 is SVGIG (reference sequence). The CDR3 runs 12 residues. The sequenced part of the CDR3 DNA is TGTGCCTGGAGGGAGGGGAAGGATGAA. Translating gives CAWREGKDE. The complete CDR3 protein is CAWREGKDEAFF.

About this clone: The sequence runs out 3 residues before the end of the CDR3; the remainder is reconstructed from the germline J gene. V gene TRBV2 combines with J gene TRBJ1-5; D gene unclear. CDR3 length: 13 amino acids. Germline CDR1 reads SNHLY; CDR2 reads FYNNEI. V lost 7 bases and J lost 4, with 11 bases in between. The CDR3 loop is CASTARENQPQHF. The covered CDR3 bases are TGTGCCAGCACAGCGAGAGAAAATCAGCCC.

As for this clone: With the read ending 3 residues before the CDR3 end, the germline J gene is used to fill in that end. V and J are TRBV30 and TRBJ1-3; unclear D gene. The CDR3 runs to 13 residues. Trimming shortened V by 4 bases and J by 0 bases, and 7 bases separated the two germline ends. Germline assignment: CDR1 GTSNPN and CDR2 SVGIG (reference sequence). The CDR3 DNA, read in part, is TGTGCCTGGATGTTATTCTCTGGAAACACC. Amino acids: CAWMLFSGNT. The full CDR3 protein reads CAWMLFSGNTIYF. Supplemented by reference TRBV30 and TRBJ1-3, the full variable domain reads SQTIHQWPATLVQPVGSPLSLECTVEGTSNPNLYWYRQAAGRGLQLLFYSVGIGQISSEVPQNLSASRPQDRQFILSSKKLLLSDSGFYLCAWMLFSGNTIYFGEGSWLTVV.

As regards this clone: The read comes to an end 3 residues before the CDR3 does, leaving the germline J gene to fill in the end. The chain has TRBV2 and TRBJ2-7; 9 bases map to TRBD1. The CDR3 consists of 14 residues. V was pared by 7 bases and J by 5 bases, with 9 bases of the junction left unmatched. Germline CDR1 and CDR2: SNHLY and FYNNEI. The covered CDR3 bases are TGTGCCAGCAATGGCGGGACAGGGTACAACGAG. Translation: CASNGGTGYNE. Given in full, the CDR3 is CASNGGTGYNEQYF.

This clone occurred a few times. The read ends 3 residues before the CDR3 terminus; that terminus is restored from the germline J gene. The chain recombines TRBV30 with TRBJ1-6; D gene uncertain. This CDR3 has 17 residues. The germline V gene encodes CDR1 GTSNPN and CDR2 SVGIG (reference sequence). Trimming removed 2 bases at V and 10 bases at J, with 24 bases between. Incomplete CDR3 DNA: TGTGCCTGGAGTAACCCCGGACTATCCCGTTCAGCGTCACCC. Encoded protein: CAWSNPGLSRSASP. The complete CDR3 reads CAWSNPGLSRSASPLHF.

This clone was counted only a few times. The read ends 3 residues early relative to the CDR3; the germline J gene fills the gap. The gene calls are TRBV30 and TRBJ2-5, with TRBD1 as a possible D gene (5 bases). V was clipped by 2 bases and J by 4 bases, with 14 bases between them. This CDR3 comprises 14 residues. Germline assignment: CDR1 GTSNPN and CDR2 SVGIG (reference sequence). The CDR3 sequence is CAWSLVRGRETQYF. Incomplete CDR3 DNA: TGTGCCTGGAGTCTGGTTAGGGGCCGAGAGACC.

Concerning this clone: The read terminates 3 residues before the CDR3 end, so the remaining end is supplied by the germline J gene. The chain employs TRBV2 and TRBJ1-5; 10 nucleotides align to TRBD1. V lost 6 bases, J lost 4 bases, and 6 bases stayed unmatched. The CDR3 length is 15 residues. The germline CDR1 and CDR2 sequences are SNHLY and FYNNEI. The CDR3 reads CASRLPGQGNQPQHF. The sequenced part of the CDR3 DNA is TGTGCCAGCAGACTCCCGGGACAGGGGAATCAGCCC.

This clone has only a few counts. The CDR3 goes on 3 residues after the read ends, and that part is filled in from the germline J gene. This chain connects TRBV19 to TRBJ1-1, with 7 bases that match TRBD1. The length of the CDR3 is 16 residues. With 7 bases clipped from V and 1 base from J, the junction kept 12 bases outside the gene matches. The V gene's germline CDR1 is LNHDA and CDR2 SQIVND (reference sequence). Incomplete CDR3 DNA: TGTGCCAGTACGCTAACCCCCCGGACAGGGAACACTGAA. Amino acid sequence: CASTLTPRTGNTE. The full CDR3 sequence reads CASTLTPRTGNTEAFF.

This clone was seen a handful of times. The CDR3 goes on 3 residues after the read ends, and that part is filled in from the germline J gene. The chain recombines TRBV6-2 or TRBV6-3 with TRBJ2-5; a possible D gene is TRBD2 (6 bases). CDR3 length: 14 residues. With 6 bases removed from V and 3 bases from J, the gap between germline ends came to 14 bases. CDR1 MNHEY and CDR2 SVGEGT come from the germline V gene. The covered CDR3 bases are TGTGCCAGCAGCCCCGGGACTTGGAAAGAGACC. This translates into CASSPGTWKET. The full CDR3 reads CASSPGTWKETQYF.

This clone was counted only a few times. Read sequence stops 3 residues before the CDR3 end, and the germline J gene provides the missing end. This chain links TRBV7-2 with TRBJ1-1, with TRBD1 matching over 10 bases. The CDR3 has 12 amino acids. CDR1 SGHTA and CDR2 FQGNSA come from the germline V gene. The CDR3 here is CASSLMGQGAFF. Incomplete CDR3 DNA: TGTGCCAGCAGCTTAATGGGACAGGGG.

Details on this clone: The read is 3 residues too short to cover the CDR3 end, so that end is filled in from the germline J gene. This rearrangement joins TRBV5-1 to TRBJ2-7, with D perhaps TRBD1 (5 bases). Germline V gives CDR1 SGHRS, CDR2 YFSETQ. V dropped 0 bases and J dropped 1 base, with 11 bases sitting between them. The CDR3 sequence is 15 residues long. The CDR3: CASSLGGIRSYEQYF. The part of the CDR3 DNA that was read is TGCGCCAGCAGCTTGGGGGGCATAAGGTCCTACGAG.

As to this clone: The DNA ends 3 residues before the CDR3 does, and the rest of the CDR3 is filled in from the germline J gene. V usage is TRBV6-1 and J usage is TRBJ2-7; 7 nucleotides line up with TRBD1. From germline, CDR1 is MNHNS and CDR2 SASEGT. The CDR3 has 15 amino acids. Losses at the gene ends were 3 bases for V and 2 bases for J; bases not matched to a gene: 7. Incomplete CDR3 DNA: TGTGCCAGCAGTGAGCACAGGGGTAGGACCTACGAG. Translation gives CASSEHRGRTYE. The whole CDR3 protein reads CASSEHRGRTYEQYF.

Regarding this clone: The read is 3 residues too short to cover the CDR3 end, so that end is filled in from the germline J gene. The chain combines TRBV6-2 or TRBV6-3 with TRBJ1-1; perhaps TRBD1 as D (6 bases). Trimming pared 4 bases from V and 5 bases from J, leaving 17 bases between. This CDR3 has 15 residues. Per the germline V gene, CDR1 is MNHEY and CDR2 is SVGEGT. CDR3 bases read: TGTGCCAGCAGTTCTTGGACAGTGGTGGATACTGAA. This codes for CASSSWTVVDTE. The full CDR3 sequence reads CASSSWTVVDTEAFF.

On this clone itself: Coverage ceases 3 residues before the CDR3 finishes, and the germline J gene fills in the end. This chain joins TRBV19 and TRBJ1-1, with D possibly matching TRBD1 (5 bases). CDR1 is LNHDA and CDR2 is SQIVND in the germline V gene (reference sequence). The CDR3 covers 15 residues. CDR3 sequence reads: CASSIGGTGAPGAFF. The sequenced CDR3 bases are TGTGCCAGTAGTATAGGGGGTACAGGCGCCCCTGGG.

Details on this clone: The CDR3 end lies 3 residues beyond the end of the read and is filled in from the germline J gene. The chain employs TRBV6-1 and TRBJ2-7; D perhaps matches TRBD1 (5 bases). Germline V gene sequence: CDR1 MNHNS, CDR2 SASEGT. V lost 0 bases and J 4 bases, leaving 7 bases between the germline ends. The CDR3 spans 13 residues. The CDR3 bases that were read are TGTGCCAGCAGTGAAGCGACAGCGTACGAG. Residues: CASSEATAYE. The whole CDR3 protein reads CASSEATAYEQYF.

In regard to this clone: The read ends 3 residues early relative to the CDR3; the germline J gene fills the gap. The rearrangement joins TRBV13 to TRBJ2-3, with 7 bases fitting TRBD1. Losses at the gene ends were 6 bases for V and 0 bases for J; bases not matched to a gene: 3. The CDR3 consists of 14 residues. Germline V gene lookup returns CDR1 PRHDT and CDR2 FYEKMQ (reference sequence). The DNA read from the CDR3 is TGTGCCAGCAGGGAACAGGGGAGCACAGATACG. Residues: CASREQGSTDT. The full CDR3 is CASREQGSTDTQYF. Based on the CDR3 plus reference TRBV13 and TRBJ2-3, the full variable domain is AAGVIQSPRHLIKEKRETATLKCYPIPRHDTVYWYQQGPGQDPQFLISFYEKMQSDKGSIPDRFSAQQFSDYHSELNMSSLELGDSALYFCASREQGSTDTQYFGPGTRLTVL.